One sample yielded the 17 T cell receptor beta chains listed below, sequenced in a study of blood T cell repertoires in COVID-19. Clones were read by immunoSEQ multiplex PCR, and TCRdb kept only the in-frame ones, dropping some. The data contain roughly 74,000 clones, around 88% of them singletons. Sequencing was done on a sample of peripheral blood. These receptors were taken from a woman of 80 years or more with active or convalescent COVID-19.

This chain uses TRBV10-3 with TRBJ2-1; D is possibly TRBD2 (5 bases). V lost 7 bases, J lost 0 bases, and 16 bases lay in between. This CDR3 region has 16 residues. The germline CDR1 and CDR2 sequences are ENHRY and SYGVKD. The CDR3 loop reads CAITSYLGSSYNEQFF. CDR3 sequence (DNA): TGTGCCATCACCTCCTACTTGGGGAGCTCCTACAATGAGCAGTTCTTC.

The chain couples TRBV7-8 to TRBJ1-5; D call uncertain. V lost 1 base and J lost 3, with 4 bases in between. Germline CDR1 is SGHVS and CDR2 is FQNEAQ. The CDR3 totals 13 residues. Written as DNA, the CDR3 is TGTGCCAGCAGCTTAGGGCTCAATCAGCCCCAGCATTTT. This gives the protein CASSLGLNQPQHF.

In its sample, this clone was seen a few times. V is TRBV7-2 and J is TRBJ2-1, with TRBD2 identical over 13 bases. The CDR3 sequence is 14 residues long. Trimming at V came to 2 bases and at J to 10 bases, leaving 2 bases not matched to a gene. The germline gives CDR1 SGHTA, CDR2 FQGNSA. The DNA for the CDR3 is TGTGCCAGCAGCTTAACTAGCGGGAGGGACGAGCAGTTCTTC. Translated, it gives CASSLTSGRDEQFF.

The rearrangement links TRBV12-3 or TRBV12-4 to TRBJ2-4, with a tentative D call TRBD1 (6 bases). V was clipped by 6 bases and J by 9 bases, with 15 bases between them. This CDR3 has 13 amino acids. The CDR3 reads CASSLKGVGIQYF. The CDR3, as DNA: TGTGCCAGCAGCCTCAAGGGGGTGGGCATTCAGTACTTC.

The V gene is TRBV19, the J gene TRBJ1-2; tentatively, D is TRBD1 (5 bases). This CDR3 has 14 amino acids. Per the germline V gene, CDR1 is LNHDA and CDR2 is SQIVND (reference sequence). Trimming took 3 bases from V and 2 from J, leaving 10 bases between them. CDR3 sequence reads: CASSMNRGNYGYTF. The CDR3 DNA sequence: TGTGCCAGTAGTATGAATAGGGGAAACTATGGCTACACCTTC. The full variable domain, its missing parts supplied by reference TRBV19 and TRBJ1-2, is DGGITQSPKYLFRKEGQNVTLSCEQNLNHDAMYWYRQDPGQGLRLIYYSQIVNDFQKGDIAEGYSVSREKKESFPLTVTSAQKNPTAFYLCASSMNRGNYGYTFGSGTRLTVV.

This chain links TRBV5-4 with TRBJ2-2; 9 bases are a match to TRBD2. The CDR3 runs to 16 residues. V was pared by 0 bases and J by 7 bases, with 7 bases of the junction left unmatched. The germline gives CDR1 SGHNT, CDR2 YYREEE (reference sequence). The CDR3 spells CASSLGLAGQIGELFF. CDR3 nucleotide sequence: TGTGCCAGCAGCTTGGGGCTAGCGGGACAGATCGGGGAGCTGTTTTTT.

The chain employs TRBV5-4 and TRBJ2-6; 10 bases align to TRBD1. Looked up from germline, CDR1 is SGHNT and CDR2 is YYREEE (reference sequence). CDR3 size: 17 residues. Trimming at V came to 2 bases and at J to 4 bases, leaving 6 bases not matched to a gene. CDR3: CASSFGTGVSGANVLTF. CDR3 DNA: TGTGCCAGCAGCTTTGGGACAGGGGTTTCGGGGGCCAACGTCCTGACTTTC.

This clone occurred once. The chain combines TRBV19 with TRBJ2-5; D is perhaps TRBD1 (8 bases). Trimming took off 5 bases at V and 2 bases at J, with 12 bases between the two ends. Looked up from germline, CDR1 is LNHDA and CDR2 is SQIVND (reference sequence). The CDR3 runs to 14 residues. The chain's CDR3 is CASSDRGGQETQYF. CDR3 nucleotides: TGTGCCAGTAGTGACAGGGGAGGGCAAGAGACCCAGTACTTC. Variable domain in full (rest from reference TRBV19 and TRBJ2-5): DGGITQSPKYLFRKEGQNVTLSCEQNLNHDAMYWYRQDPGQGLRLIYYSQIVNDFQKGDIAEGYSVSREKKESFPLTVTSAQKNPTAFYLCASSDRGGQETQYFGPGTRLLVL.

The chain is built from TRBV11-2 and TRBJ2-3; 9 bases match TRBD2. Germline CDR1 SGHAT, CDR2 FQNNGV. This CDR3 is 18 amino acids long. V shed 7 bases, J shed 2 bases, and the junction held 16 bases outside the gene matches. The CDR3 region has the DNA TGTGCCAGCACGGGCACCGGCGGGGGGGCGATTCACACAGATACGCAGTATTTT. This encodes CASTGTGGGAIHTDTQYF.

The CDR3 reads CASSPERSYSGNTIYF. Written as DNA, the CDR3 is TGTGCCAGCTCACCTGAAAGATCCTACTCTGGAAACACCATATATTTT. The rearrangement links TRBV18 to TRBJ1-3, with unresolved D. The CDR3 loop spans 16 amino acids. Germline assignment: CDR1 KGHSH and CDR2 LQKENI. The V and J ends lost 3 bases and 0 bases respectively, with 12 bases between them.

The chain employs TRBV15 and TRBJ1-3; TRBD1 aligns across 7 bases. Germline-derived CDR1 and CDR2 are LNHNV and YYDKDF (reference sequence). The CDR3 consists of 17 residues. V lost 2 bases, J lost 0 bases, and 7 bases stayed unmatched. The CDR3 sequence is CATSRSSGGSSGNTIYF. The CDR3 coding sequence is TGTGCCACCAGCAGAAGTTCAGGGGGGAGCTCTGGAAACACCATATATTTT.

The rearrangement links TRBV2 to TRBJ2-7, with 7 bases that match TRBD1. J gave up 10 bases and V 3 bases, and 12 bases lay outside the gene matches. CDR3 length: 14 residues. CDR1 is SNHLY and CDR2 is FYNNEI in the germline V gene. CDR3 bases: TGTGCCAGCAGTGACAGGACAGGTCCATGGGCTCAGTACTTC. Its translation: CASSDRTGPWAQYF. The full variable domain, in which reference TRBV2 and TRBJ2-7 provide the parts outside the CDR3, is EPEVTQTPSHQVTQMGQEVILRCVPISNHLYFYWYRQILGQKVEFLVSFYNNEISEKSEIFDDQFSVERPDGSNFTLKIRSTKLEDSAMYFCASSDRTGPWAQYFGPGTRLTVT.

The rearrangement joins TRBV19 to TRBJ2-7; D not resolved. Germline V gene lookup returns CDR1 LNHDA and CDR2 SQIVND (reference sequence). The CDR3 is made up of 13 amino acids. Trimming shortened V by 3 bases and J by 7 bases, and 13 bases separated the two germline ends. The CDR3: CASSIARLYEQYF. DNA for the CDR3: TGTGCCAGTAGTATCGCACGCCTATATGAGCAGTACTTC.

The DNA for the CDR3 is TGTGCCACCAGAGCGACAGGGGCGGTGACTAGCGGGAGGTTCGGCACAGATACGCAGTATTTT. It translates to CATRATGAVTSGRFGTDTQYF. This rearrangement joins TRBV7-3 to TRBJ2-3; 13 positions match TRBD2. Looked up from germline, CDR1 is SGHTA and CDR2 is FQGTGA. J gave up 1 base and V 10 bases, and 23 bases lay outside the gene matches. The CDR3 loop spans 21 amino acids.

The chain couples TRBV7-8 to TRBJ2-6; D gene unclear. V dropped 6 bases and J dropped 0 bases, with 12 bases sitting between them. Germline V gene data show CDR1 as SGHVS and CDR2 as FQNEAQ. The CDR3 is 16 amino acids. CDR3 DNA: TGTGCCAGCAGGCTGGCGGAATACTCTGGGGCCAACGTCCTGACTTTC. Its protein is CASRLAEYSGANVLTF. The full variable domain, its missing parts supplied by reference TRBV7-8 and TRBJ2-6, is GAGVSQSPRYKVAKRGQDVALRCDPISGHVSLFWYQQALGQGPEFLTYFQNEAQLDKSGLPSDRFFAERPEGSVSTLKIQRTQQEDSAVYLCASRLAEYSGANVLTFGAGSRLTVL.

This clone was seen a single time. The chain employs TRBV5-1 and TRBJ1-2; D remains unclear. Deletions cut 0 bases from V and 2 bases from J, with 8 bases between. The CDR3 extends over 14 amino acids. From germline, CDR1 is SGHRS and CDR2 YFSETQ. The CDR3 here is CASSLDGGNYGYTF. CDR3 coding DNA: TGCGCCAGCAGCTTGGATGGCGGAAACTATGGCTACACCTTC.

This chain links TRBV9 with TRBJ1-2, with D hard to call. Germline V gene sequence: CDR1 SGDLS, CDR2 YYNGEE. The CDR3 has 14 residues. V was cut by 0 bases and J by 6 bases, with 12 bases left in between. CDR3 amino acids: CASSVGRQAHGYTF. The CDR3 coding sequence is TGTGCCAGCAGCGTAGGTCGGCAGGCCCATGGCTACACCTTC.